The 27 T cell receptor beta chains listed next were all sequenced from one sample in a study of cytomegalovirus exposure and HLA in healthy donors. Repertoires were generated with immunoSEQ multiplex PCR, while TCRdb's copy carries only in-frame clones and drops some. The sample shows 150,000 to 170,000 clones, approximately 86% of them seen only once. Input material: PBMCs. The receptors come from a human donor in good health.

This chain joins TRBV6-5 and TRBJ2-5, with a weak D call TRBD1 (6 bases). Germline-derived CDR1 and CDR2 are MNHEY and SVGAGI. V lost 2 bases, J lost 5 bases, and 18 bases lay in between. The CDR3 totals 16 residues. CDR3 in DNA: TGTGCCAGCAGTTACATTAGTGGCAGGGGCCGGGAGACCCAGTACTTC. This gives the protein CASSYISGRGRETQYF.

The chain is built from TRBV28 and TRBJ2-2, with 13 positions matching TRBD2. J gave up 4 bases and V 5 bases, and 13 bases lay outside the gene matches. The CDR3 is made up of 19 amino acids. Germline V gene data show CDR1 as MDHEN and CDR2 as SYDVKM. This CDR3 is CASSPRTSGSQYFTGELFF. CDR3 coding DNA: TGTGCCAGCAGTCCCAGGACTAGCGGGAGTCAGTACTTCACCGGGGAGCTGTTTTTT.

This clone was seen more than once but under ten times. V is TRBV7-3 and J is TRBJ2-1, with 11 positions matching TRBD2. Germline values: CDR1 SGHTA, CDR2 FQGTGA. The CDR3 extends over 15 amino acids. V shed 3 bases and J 7 bases; nucleotides not matched to a gene: 5. The CDR3 reads CASSFSGGASNEQFF. The DNA for the CDR3 is TGTGCCAGCAGCTTTAGCGGGGGGGCCAGTAATGAGCAGTTCTTC.

V gene TRBV19 combines with J gene TRBJ1-2; the D gene is possibly TRBD1 (5 bases). This CDR3 has 15 amino acids. The germline V gene has CDR1 LNHDA and CDR2 SQIVND (reference sequence). V was trimmed by 1 base and J by 2 bases, leaving 11 bases between them. The CDR3 bases are TGTGCCAGTAGTATAGGCGACAGTGCGAACTATGGCTACACCTTC. Protein: CASSIGDSANYGYTF.

V and J are TRBV2 and TRBJ2-7; 7 bases fit TRBD1. V gave up 10 bases and J gave up 0 bases; unmatched junction bases: 12. CDR3 length equals 15 residues. Germline V gene sequence: CDR1 SNHLY, CDR2 FYNNEI. CDR3 residues: CATLRGTAVSYEQYF. CDR3 bases: TGTGCCACCTTACGAGGGACAGCAGTCTCCTACGAGCAGTACTTC.

The chain joins TRBV18 to TRBJ2-1; TRBD2 matches at 8 bases. The CDR3 sequence is 13 residues long. V shed 0 bases and J 15 bases; nucleotides not matched to a gene: 7. The V gene's germline CDR1 is KGHSH and CDR2 LQKENI. The CDR3 bases are TGTGCCAGCTCACCACCGGTCGGGAGGGGGTTGTTCTTC. The encoded protein is CASSPPVGRGLFF.

In DNA, the CDR3 is TGTGCCAGCAGACTCCAGGGGGTCGGGGAAAAACTGTTTTTT. It translates to CASRLQGVGEKLFF. The V and J genes are TRBV6-5 and TRBJ1-4, with 7 nucleotides matching TRBD1. The CDR3 length is 14 residues. The ends lost 6 bases at V and 8 bases at J; junction bases unmatched: 9. Germline V lookup: CDR1 MNHEY, CDR2 SVGAGI.

In this sample, this clone turned up once. The chain recombines TRBV28 with TRBJ2-2, with 7 bases fitting TRBD2. Trimming at V came to 4 bases and at J to 0 bases, leaving 2 bases not matched to a gene. In germline, CDR1 is MDHEN, CDR2 SYDVKM. The CDR3 is 15 amino acids. The CDR3 nucleotides are TGTGCCAGCAGTTCAAGCGGGACGAACACCGGGGAGCTGTTTTTT. Its protein product is CASSSSGTNTGELFF.

This clone occurred a few times. In nucleotides, the CDR3 is TGTGCCAGAACGCAGTCAAACTATGGCTACACCTTC. Encoded protein: CARTQSNYGYTF. This chain links TRBV2 with TRBJ1-2, with D uncertain. Trimming pared 9 bases from V and 2 bases from J, leaving 10 bases between. The CDR3 contains 12 residues. Germline V gives CDR1 SNHLY, CDR2 FYNNEI.

This rearrangement joins TRBV2 to TRBJ1-6; perhaps TRBD1 as D (5 bases). This CDR3 has 15 residues. The V and J ends lost 6 bases and 8 bases respectively, with 17 bases between them. Germline values: CDR1 SNHLY, CDR2 FYNNEI. CDR3: CASRVLTVTDSPLHF. CDR3 DNA: TGTGCCAGCAGGGTTTTGACAGTGACTGATTCACCCCTCCACTTT.

V is TRBV12-5 and J is TRBJ1-3; 8 bases map to TRBD1. This CDR3 is 16 amino acids long. The germline V gene encodes CDR1 LGHNT and CDR2 FRNRAP. J lost 3 bases, V lost 1 base, and 5 bases had no gene match. CDR3 DNA sequence: TGTGCTAGTGGTTTGGCCGGGACAGGCTTTGGAAACACCATATATTTT. It specifies CASGLAGTGFGNTIYF.

This chain uses TRBV5-5 with TRBJ1-5, with D perhaps matching TRBD1 (5 bases). The V end was cut by 4 bases, the J end by 1 base, with 18 bases between. This CDR3 spans 17 amino acids. From germline, CDR1 is SGHKS and CDR2 YYEKEE (reference sequence). CDR3 nucleotide sequence: TGTGCCAGCAGCGATAAAGGGGCCGCGGGGAGCAATCAGCCCCAGCATTTT. Amino acids: CASSDKGAAGSNQPQHF. Filled out from reference TRBV5-5 and TRBJ1-5, the complete variable domain reads DAGVTQSPTHLIKTRGQQVTLRCSPISGHKSVSWYQQVLGQGPQFIFQYYEKEERGRGNFPDRFSARQFPNYSSELNVNALLLGDSALYLCASSDKGAAGSNQPQHFGDGTRLSIL.

The chain couples TRBV18 to TRBJ2-1; 10 positions agree with TRBD2. From germline, CDR1 is KGHSH and CDR2 LQKENI. The trim removed 2 bases at V and 7 bases at J, leaving 5 bases unmatched. This CDR3 has 15 amino acids. In DNA form, the CDR3 reads TGTGCCAGCTCACCAAGCGGGGGGGCTGAGAATGAGCAGTTCTTC. Encoded protein: CASSPSGGAENEQFF.

The J gene is TRBJ1-2, the V gene TRBV6-1, with D possibly matching TRBD1 (6 bases). V was shortened by 6 bases and J by 6 bases, with 14 bases between the two germline ends. Germline CDR1 and CDR2: MNHNS and SASEGT. The CDR3 length is 13 residues. The CDR3 here is CASRTGTHNGYTF. CDR3 sequence (DNA): TGTGCCAGCAGAACCGGGACACATAATGGCTACACCTTC.

This clone came up once. The gene calls are TRBV7-2 and TRBJ1-1; 9 bases align to TRBD1. The CDR3 is 15 amino acids. The junction had 8 bases not matched to a gene; V was cut back by 3 bases and J by 6 bases. Looked up from germline, CDR1 is SGHTA and CDR2 is FQGNSA. The CDR3 protein is CASSFGTGSPAEAFF. The DNA for the CDR3 is TGTGCCAGCAGCTTCGGGACAGGGTCCCCCGCTGAAGCTTTCTTT.

The chain has TRBV28 and TRBJ2-5; 7 bases agree with TRBD1. V gave up 10 bases and J gave up 7 bases; unmatched junction bases: 15. Germline assignment: CDR1 MDHEN and CDR2 SYDVKM. This CDR3 contains 14 residues. The CDR3 reads CATRSYRGPRTQYF. CDR3 DNA sequence: TGTGCCACTCGATCATACAGGGGTCCTCGGACCCAGTACTTC. The full variable domain, rest sourced from reference TRBV28 and TRBJ2-5, is DVKVTQSSRYLVKRTGEKVFLECVQDMDHENMFWYRQDPGLGLRLIYFSYDVKMKEKGDIPEGYSVSREKKERFSLILESASTNQTSMYLCATRSYRGPRTQYFGPGTRLLVL.

The chain uses TRBV5-6 and TRBJ1-2, with 7 bases matching TRBD1. In germline, CDR1 is SGHDT, CDR2 YYEEEE. With V trimmed by 4 bases and J by 5 bases, 2 bases remained unmatched. The CDR3 is 12 residues long. In DNA form, the CDR3 reads TGTGCCAGCAGCCCGGGACAGTATGGCTACACCTTC. This codes for CASSPGQYGYTF.

This clone was counted ten times or more. V is TRBV6-6 and J is TRBJ2-3, with D possibly TRBD2 on 6 matching bases. The germline CDR1 and CDR2 sequences are MNHNY and SVGAGI (reference sequence). Between the trimmed V and J ends, which lost 5 bases and 5 bases, there was a span of 8 bases. The CDR3 contains 12 residues. CDR3 residues: CASSGTGDTQYF. For the CDR3, the DNA is TGTGCCAGCAGTGGGACTGGAGATACGCAGTATTTT.

This chain connects TRBV6-1 to TRBJ2-2; 9 bases map to TRBD1. CDR1 is MNHNS and CDR2 is SASEGT in the germline V gene. CDR3 length: 15 amino acids. Trimming cost V 11 bases and J 0 bases; bases outside gene matches: 7. CDR3 amino acids: CASQGDRANTGELFF. The CDR3 nucleotides are TGTGCCTCCCAGGGGGACAGGGCGAACACCGGGGAGCTGTTTTTT.

This chain connects TRBV27 to TRBJ2-2; 7 nucleotides match TRBD1. Germline V gene data show CDR1 as MNHEY and CDR2 as SMNVEV (reference sequence). The CDR3 consists of 16 residues. The V and J ends lost 6 bases and 1 base, in that order; junction bases with no gene match: 8. For the CDR3, the DNA is TGTGCCAGCAGCAGAACAGGGGCGAGGAACACCGGGGAGCTGTTTTTT. The encoded protein is CASSRTGARNTGELFF.

The chain combines TRBV15 with TRBJ1-1; no firm D call. CDR3 length: 15 residues. CDR1 LNHNV and CDR2 YYDKDF come from the germline V gene (reference sequence). V was cut by 1 base and J by 3 bases, with 12 bases left in between. CDR3 bases: TGTGCCACCAGCAGAGGTTTTCAGGCGTACACTGAAGCTTTCTTT. Amino acids: CATSRGFQAYTEAFF.

Worth noting for this clone: The germline gene is not matched at one end of the junction; a read error may be the cause. The chain carries TRBV7-7 and TRBJ2-2; D gene uncertain. This CDR3 contains 14 residues. Germline V gives CDR1 SSHAT, CDR2 FNYEAQ (reference sequence). The DNA of the CDR3 is TGTGCTAGCAGCTTCGATAGACTCACCGGGGAGCTGTTTTTT. It codes for CASSFDRLTGELFF.

The CDR3 reads CASSIGDGYTF. Written as DNA, the CDR3 is TGTGCCAGTAGTATAGGAGATGGCTACACCTTC. V gene TRBV19 combines with J gene TRBJ1-2; D is undetermined. CDR1 is LNHDA and CDR2 is SQIVND in the germline V gene (reference sequence). This CDR3 comprises 11 residues. V was trimmed by 1 base and J by 6 bases, leaving 3 bases between them.

The rearrangement joins TRBV7-7 to TRBJ1-3; 11 positions match TRBD1. The germline V gene has CDR1 SSHAT and CDR2 FNYEAQ (reference sequence). Losses at the gene ends were 5 bases for V and 2 bases for J; bases not matched to a gene: 2. This CDR3 contains 15 residues. The CDR3 DNA follows: TGTGCCAGCAGCCGGACAGGGGGCCCTGGAAACACCATATATTTT. Its protein is CASSRTGGPGNTIYF. Based on the CDR3 plus reference TRBV7-7 and TRBJ1-3, the full variable domain is GAGVSQSPRYKVTKRGQDVTLRCDPISSHATLYWYQQALGQGPEFLTYFNYEAQPDKSGLPSDRFSAERPEGSISTLTIQRTEQRDSAMYRCASSRTGGPGNTIYFGEGSWLTVV.

This sequence joins TRBV2 and TRBJ2-1; D might be TRBD1 (6 bases). Germline assignment: CDR1 SNHLY and CDR2 FYNNEI. Trimming cost V 7 bases and J 5 bases, with 15 bases left between them. The CDR3 has 14 residues. The CDR3 coding sequence is TGTGCCAGCACGATACAGGGAGTGAACAATGAGCAGTTCTTC. Amino acids: CASTIQGVNNEQFF.

V usage is TRBV5-1 and J usage is TRBJ1-2, with 9 positions matching TRBD1. The CDR3 has 15 amino acids. Trimming took 1 base from V and 8 from J; bases not matched to a gene: 9. Looked up from germline, CDR1 is SGHRS and CDR2 is YFSETQ. The CDR3 DNA reads as TGCGCCAGCAGCTTGTTAGAGGGACAGGGTGGAGGCTACACCTTC. Translation gives CASSLLEGQGGGYTF.

The J gene is TRBJ2-2, the V gene TRBV6-5, with D possibly being TRBD2 (6 bases). CDR1 is MNHEY, CDR2 SVGAGI, per germline. V dropped 8 bases and J dropped 3 bases, with 13 bases sitting between them. CDR3 length: 14 amino acids. CDR3 in DNA: TGTGCCAGCCGGAGGGGATTTGACACCGGGGAGCTGTTTTTT. As protein: CASRRGFDTGELFF.